This record looks at one T cell receptor beta chain sequence and its context. The CDR3 totals 18 residues. Germline CDR1 and CDR2: MGHDK and SYGVNS. The data are from a study of monozygotic twins with inflammatory bowel disease. TCRdb reprocessed the 5' RACE reads; each CDR3 protein has one entry and no DNA is given. Here the sample table reports about 450,000 distinct CDR3 sequences. The chain joins TRBV25-1 to TRBJ2-2; the TCRdb D gene call, TRBD2, has no DNA to confirm it. Sample: blood. The receptor was derived from a human donor with ulcerative colitis or Crohn's disease, or a healthy co-twin of an affected twin (not recorded which). The chain's CDR3 is CASSLHPSGRASTGKLFF.